This TCR beta chain was identified in a study of radiotherapy plus CTLA-4 blockade in lung cancer. Study as a whole: Objective responses were observed in around 17% of patients, and disease control was achieved by 30% to 40%.

Germline lookup yields CDR1 SGHVS and CDR2 FQNEAQ. V was shortened by 1 base and J by 6 bases, with 9 bases between the two germline ends. CDR3 size: 14 residues. Data came from immunoSEQ multiplex PCR; TCRdb stores just in-frame clones and leaves some out. The sample has tens of thousands of clones, 76% seen once. The chain carries TRBV7-8 and TRBJ2-2; D ambiguous. The clonotype originates from a human donor with non-small cell lung cancer who had a complete response to radiotherapy plus ipilimumab. This material consisted of peripheral blood, taken from a patient treated with radiotherapy plus ipilimumab. The CDR3 region has the DNA TGTGCCAGCAGCTTAGGCGGCGGTTCCGGGGAGCTGTTTTTT. As protein: CASSLGGGSGELFF.